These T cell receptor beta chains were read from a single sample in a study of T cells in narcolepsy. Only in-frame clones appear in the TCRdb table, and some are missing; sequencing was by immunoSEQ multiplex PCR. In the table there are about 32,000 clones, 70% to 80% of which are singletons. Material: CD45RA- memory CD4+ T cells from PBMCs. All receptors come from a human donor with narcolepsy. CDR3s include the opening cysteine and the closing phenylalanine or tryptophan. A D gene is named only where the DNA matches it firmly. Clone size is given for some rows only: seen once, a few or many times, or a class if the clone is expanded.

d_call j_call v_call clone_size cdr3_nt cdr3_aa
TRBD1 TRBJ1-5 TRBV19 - TGTGCCAGTATCGCGGGCACAGGGGGCAATCAGCCCCAGCATTTT CASIAGTGGNQPQHF
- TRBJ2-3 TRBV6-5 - TGTGCCAGCACCAAAACGGGGCGCACAGATACGCAGTATTTT CASTKTGRTDTQYF
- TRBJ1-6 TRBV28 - TGTGCCAGCAGTTTCCGCGGTCGCCTAGCGCACTTT CASSFRGRLAHF
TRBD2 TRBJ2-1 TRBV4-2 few TGTGCCAGCAGCCTCCAGAGCGGGAGAGCTGTAAACAATGAGCAGTTCTTC CASSLQSGRAVNNEQFF
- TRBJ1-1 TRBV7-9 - TGTGCCAGCAGCTTAGACGGGAGTCGGACTGAAGCTTTCTTT CASSLDGSRTEAFF
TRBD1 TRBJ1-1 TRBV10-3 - TGTGCCAGCCGTCCCGGGACAGGGTTTGGGGCTGAAGCTTTCTTT CASRPGTGFGAEAFF
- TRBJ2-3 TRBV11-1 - TGTGCCAGCAGCTTTGGGGGGGCCGCAGATACGCAGTATTTT CASSFGGAADTQYF
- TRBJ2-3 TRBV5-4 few TGTGCCAGCAGCCCGACAGGTCGGAGCACAGATACGCAGTATTTT CASSPTGRSTDTQYF
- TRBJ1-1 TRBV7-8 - TGTGCCAGCAGCACAGACAGTAACACTGAAGCTTTCTTT CASSTDSNTEAFF
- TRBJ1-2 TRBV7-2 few TGTGCCAGCCCCAAGGGCACGGGTGGCGTCTATGGCTACACCTTC CASPKGTGGVYGYTF
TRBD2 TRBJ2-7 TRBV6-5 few TGTGCCAGCAGACCCGGACTAGCGGGTATTATAGGGCAGTACTTC CASRPGLAGIIGQYF
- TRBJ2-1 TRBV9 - TGTGCCAGCAGCGTAGCGGCCCTTAATGAGCAGTTCTTC CASSVAALNEQFF
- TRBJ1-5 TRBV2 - TGTGCCAGCAGCCCCTACAGAAATCAGCCCCGGCATTTT CASSPYRNQPRHF
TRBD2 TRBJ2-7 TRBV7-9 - TGTGCCAGCAGCTTAGGGTCGGGAGCGGGAGGTAGGGGCAACGAGCAGTACTTC CASSLGSGAGGRGNEQYF
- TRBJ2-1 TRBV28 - TGTGCCGGAACCAACACAAACAATGAGCAGTTCTTC CAGTNTNNEQFF
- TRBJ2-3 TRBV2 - TGTGCCAGCAGTTTAGGGAGGTCAGATACGCAGTATTTT CASSLGRSDTQYF
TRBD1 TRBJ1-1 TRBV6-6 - TGTGCCAGCAGTTACTCAGGACAGGGTTTCACTGAAGCTTTCTTT CASSYSGQGFTEAFF
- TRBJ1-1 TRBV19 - TGTGCCAGTAGTCTCGACCTACCCACGGGCGCCGAAGCTTTCTTT CASSLDLPTGAEAFF
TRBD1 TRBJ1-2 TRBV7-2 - TGTGCCAGCAGCTCGACAGGGAACTATGGCTACACCTTC CASSSTGNYGYTF
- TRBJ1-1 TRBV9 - TGTGCCAGCAGCGAGGGACCGAACACTGAAGCTTTCTTT CASSEGPNTEAFF
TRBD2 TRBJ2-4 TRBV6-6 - TGTGCCATAGCGGGGACGCTAGCCAAAAACATTCAGTACTTC CAIAGTLAKNIQYF
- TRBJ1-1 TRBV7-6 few TGTGCCAGCAGCCTCCGATCCGGGGGCACTGAAGCTTTCTTT CASSLRSGGTEAFF
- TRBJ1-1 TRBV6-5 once TGTGCCAGCAGTTATGGGGGTAGGGATCAAGCTTTCTTT CASSYGGRDQAFF
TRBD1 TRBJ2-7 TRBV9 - TGTGCCAGCAGCGTAGGACAGGGGGCATCCTCCTACGAGCAGTACTTC CASSVGQGASSYEQYF
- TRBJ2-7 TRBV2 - TGTGCCAGCAGTGAGAATCTAGCGCACTACGAGCAGTACTTC CASSENLAHYEQYF
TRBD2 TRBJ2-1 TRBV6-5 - TGTGCCAGCAGTTACTCGATCCTAGCGGACAACAATGAGCAGTTCTTC CASSYSILADNNEQFF
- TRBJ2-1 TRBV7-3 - TGTGCCAGCAGCTTTACCCCAGGACCAAACAATGAGCAGTTCTTC CASSFTPGPNNEQFF
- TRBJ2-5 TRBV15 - TGTGCCACCAGCAGAGACCAAGAGACCCAGTACTTC CATSRDQETQYF
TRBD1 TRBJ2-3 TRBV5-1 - TGCGCCAGCAGCTGGGACAGAGCCACAGATACGCAGTATTTT CASSWDRATDTQYF
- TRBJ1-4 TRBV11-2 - TGTGCCAGCAGCCTCTCATCCCCAGGAGGGGAAAAACTGTTTTTT CASSLSSPGGEKLFF
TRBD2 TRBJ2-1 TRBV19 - TGTGCCAGTAACGGTAATCTAGCGGGAGACGGTGAGCAGTTCTTC CASNGNLAGDGEQFF